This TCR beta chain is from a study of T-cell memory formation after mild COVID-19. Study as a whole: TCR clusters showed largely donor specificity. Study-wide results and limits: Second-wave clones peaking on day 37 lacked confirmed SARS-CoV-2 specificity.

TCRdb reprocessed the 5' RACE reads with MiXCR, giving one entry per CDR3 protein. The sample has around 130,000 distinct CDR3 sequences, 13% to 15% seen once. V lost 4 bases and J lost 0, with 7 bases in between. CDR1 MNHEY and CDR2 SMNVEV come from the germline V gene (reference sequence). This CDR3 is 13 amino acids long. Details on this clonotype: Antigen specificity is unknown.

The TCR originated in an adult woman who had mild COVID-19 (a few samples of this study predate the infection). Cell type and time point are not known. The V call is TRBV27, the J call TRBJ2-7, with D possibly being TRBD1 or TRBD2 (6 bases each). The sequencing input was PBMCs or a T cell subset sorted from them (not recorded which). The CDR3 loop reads CASSWGASYEQYF. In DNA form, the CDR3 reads TGTGCCAGCAGTTGGGGGGCCTCCTACGAGCAGTACTTC.